This entry is about one TCR beta chain. Its antigen is still unknown. No much larger clonotype is one base removed from it; base qualities were not supplied. Whole blood was collected in K2EDTA tubes by collaborating institutions according to the institutions' own protocols. For TCRbeta analysis, collaborators shipped samples as frozen whole blood, isolated PBMCs, or DNA extracted from either of those sample types. TCRbeta CDR3 regions were amplified from genomic DNA using the immunoSEQ Assay, a bias-controlled multiplex PCR. The original pipeline was this. The number of nucleated cells in each sample was estimated by amplification of reference gene primers within the assay. To quantify the absolute abundance of each unique TCRbeta CDR3 rearrangement, sequence reads were collapsed and filtered. For each sample, productive Simpson clonality was calculated as the square root of Simpson's diversity index across productive rearrangements. TCRdb stores this immuneACCESS table with in-frame sequences only. Part of the clones is absent; in the studies checked, under half of the shortfall reflects unresolved V genes, and no reason is known for the rest. V and J calls and clone size are as listed in that table; D and trimming were resolved from the DNA. The sample has about 58,000 clones on record, roughly nine tenths of them singletons. The ten largest clonotypes hold roughly 8% of the sample.

The entry originates in a study of blood T cell repertoires in COVID-19 (dated by TCRdb to 2020 to 2021). Describing the broader study: Samples from collaborators originated in the United States, Italy and Spain and spanned both the acute and convalescent phases of COVID-19. The material from the prospective study consisted of cDNA or gDNA derived from T cells, B-cell-depleted T cells, or PBMCs. The dataset comprised deeply sampled blood TCRbeta repertoires from subjects exposed to, actively infected with, or recovered from COVID-19. The repertoires were made available in a free public database intended to serve as a resource for research on the immune response to SARS-CoV-2. The samples were drawn from two sources: the first 160 participants of the ongoing ImmuneRACE study, and 1,000 to 1,500 subjects contributed by 6 global collaborators. A de-identified subject ID, COVID-19 status, age in years and sex were almost always included in the sample metadata. Where available, HLA class I and class II types were taken from metadata supplied by the sample provider and were not determined by assay-based typing. The study at large found these results: How much clinical and demographic metadata was included differed by source and by participant, and the metadata was provided uncurated.

The sequence derives from a woman in her 70s with active COVID-19. The sequencing input was peripheral blood.

In nucleotides, the sequence is TGTGCCAGCAGCCAAGGGGACAGTGACAATGAAAAACTGTTTTTT. Translated, this is CASSQGDSDNEKLFF. The chain couples TRBV4-2 to TRBJ1-4; TRBD1 fits 7 bases in the junction. V and J are trimmed by 1 base and 5 bases, and the gene matches miss 4 bases of the junction. Reading the germline V gene gives CDR1 LGHNA and CDR2 YNFKEQ. The CDR3 spans 15 residues, from the cysteine through the phenylalanine. Only the CDR3 portion is preserved as DNA: 45 bases, with reading frame beginning at the first base.